This T cell receptor beta chain was sequenced during a study of blood T cell repertoires in COVID-19. The wider study: Samples taken during acute and convalescent COVID-19 were collected in the United States, Italy and Spain. T cells, B-cell-depleted T cells, or PBMCs supplied cDNA or gDNA.

The CDR3 sequence is 13 residues long. Trimming at V came to 2 bases and at J to 4 bases, leaving 0 bases not matched to a gene. The germline gives CDR1 MNHEY, CDR2 SVGEGT. Libraries were prepared by immunoSEQ multiplex PCR; TCRdb keeps only in-frame clonotypes and omits some of them. The profile shows a few hundred thousand clones, around 86% of them singletons. This chain links TRBV6-2 or TRBV6-3 with TRBJ1-1; 8 bases are shared with TRBD1. The sequenced sample was peripheral blood. This clonotype originated in a man aged 45 to 65 with active or convalescent COVID-19. The CDR3 nucleotides are TGTGCCAGCAGTTACGACAGGGGCACTGAAGCTTTCTTT. It encodes CASSYDRGTEAFF.